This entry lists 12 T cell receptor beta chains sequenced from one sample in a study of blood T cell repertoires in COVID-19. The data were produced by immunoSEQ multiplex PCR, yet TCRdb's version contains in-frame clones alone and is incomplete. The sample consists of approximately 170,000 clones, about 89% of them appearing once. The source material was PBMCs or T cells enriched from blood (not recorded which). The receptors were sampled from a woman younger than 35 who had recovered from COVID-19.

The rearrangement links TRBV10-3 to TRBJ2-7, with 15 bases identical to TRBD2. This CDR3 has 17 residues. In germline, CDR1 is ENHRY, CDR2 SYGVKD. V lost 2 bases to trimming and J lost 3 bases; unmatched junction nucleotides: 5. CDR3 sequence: CAISENGLAGGSYEQYF. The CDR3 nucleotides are TGTGCCATCAGTGAGAATGGACTAGCGGGAGGGAGCTACGAGCAGTACTTC.

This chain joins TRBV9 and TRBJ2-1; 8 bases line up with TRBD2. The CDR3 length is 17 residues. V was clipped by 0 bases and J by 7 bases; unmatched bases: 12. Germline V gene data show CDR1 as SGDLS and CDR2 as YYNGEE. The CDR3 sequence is CASSVDSGSGVRNEQFF. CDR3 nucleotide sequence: TGTGCCAGCAGCGTAGACAGCGGGAGTGGGGTAAGAAATGAGCAGTTCTTC.

This CDR3 is CASSVDYNSYEQYF. The CDR3, as DNA: TGTGCCAGCAGCGTAGATTACAACTCCTACGAGCAGTACTTC. This chain uses TRBV9 with TRBJ2-7; D is unresolved. Germline loops: CDR1 SGDLS, CDR2 YYNGEE. CDR3 length: 14 residues. V was cut by 0 bases and J by 0 bases, with 7 bases left in between.

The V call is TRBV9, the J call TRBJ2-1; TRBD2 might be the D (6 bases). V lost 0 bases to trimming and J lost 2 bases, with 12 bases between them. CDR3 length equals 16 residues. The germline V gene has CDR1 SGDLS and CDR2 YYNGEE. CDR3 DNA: TGTGCCAGCAGCGTAGTAGGCGGAGGGACCTACAATGAGCAGTTCTTC. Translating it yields CASSVVGGGTYNEQFF.

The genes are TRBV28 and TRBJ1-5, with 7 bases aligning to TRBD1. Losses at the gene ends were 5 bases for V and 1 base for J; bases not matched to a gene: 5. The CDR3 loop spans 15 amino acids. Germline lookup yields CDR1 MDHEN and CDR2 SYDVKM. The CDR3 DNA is TGTGCCAGCAGTGCCCGGACAGGAAGCAATCAGCCCCAGCATTTT. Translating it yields CASSARTGSNQPQHF. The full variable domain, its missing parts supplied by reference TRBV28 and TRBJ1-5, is DVKVTQSSRYLVKRTGEKVFLECVQDMDHENMFWYRQDPGLGLRLIYFSYDVKMKEKGDIPEGYSVSREKKERFSLILESASTNQTSMYLCASSARTGSNQPQHFGDGTRLSIL.

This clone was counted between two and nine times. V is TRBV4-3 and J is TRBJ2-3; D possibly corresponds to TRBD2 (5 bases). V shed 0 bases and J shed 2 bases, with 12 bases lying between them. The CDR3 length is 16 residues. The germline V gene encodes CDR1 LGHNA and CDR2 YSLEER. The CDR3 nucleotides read TGCGCCAGCAGCCAAGATATCGGGAACCCCACAGATACGCAGTATTTT. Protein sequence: CASSQDIGNPTDTQYF.

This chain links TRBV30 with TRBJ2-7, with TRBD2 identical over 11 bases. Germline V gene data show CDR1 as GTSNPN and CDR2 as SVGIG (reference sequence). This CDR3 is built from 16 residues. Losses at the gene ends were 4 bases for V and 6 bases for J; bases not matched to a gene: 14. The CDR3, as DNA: TGTGCCTGGAAGGGGGCCTTAGCGGGAGGGCCATCCGAGCAGTACTTC. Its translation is CAWKGALAGGPSEQYF.

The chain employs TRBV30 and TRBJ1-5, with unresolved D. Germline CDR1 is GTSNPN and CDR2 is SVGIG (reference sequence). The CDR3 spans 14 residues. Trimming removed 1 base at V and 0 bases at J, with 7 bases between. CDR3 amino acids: CAWSGGYSNQPQHF. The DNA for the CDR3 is TGTGCCTGGAGTGGAGGTTATAGCAATCAGCCCCAGCATTTT.

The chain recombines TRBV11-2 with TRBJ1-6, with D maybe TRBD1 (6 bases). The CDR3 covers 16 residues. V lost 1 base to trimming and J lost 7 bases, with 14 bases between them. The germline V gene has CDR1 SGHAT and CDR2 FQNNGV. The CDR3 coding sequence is TGTGCCAGCAGCTTAGTCGCCAGGGGAGGGAATTCACCCCTCCACTTT. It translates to CASSLVARGGNSPLHF.

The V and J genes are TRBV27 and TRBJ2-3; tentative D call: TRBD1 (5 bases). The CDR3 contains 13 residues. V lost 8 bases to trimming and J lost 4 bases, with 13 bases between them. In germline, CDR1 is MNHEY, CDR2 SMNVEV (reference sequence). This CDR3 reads CASLPQGADTQYF. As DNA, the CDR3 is TGTGCCAGCCTCCCCCAGGGCGCAGATACGCAGTATTTT.

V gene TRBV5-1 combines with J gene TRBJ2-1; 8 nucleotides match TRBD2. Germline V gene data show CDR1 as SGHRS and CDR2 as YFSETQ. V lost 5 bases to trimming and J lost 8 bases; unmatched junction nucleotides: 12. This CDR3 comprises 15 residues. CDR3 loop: CASRPGTRGWDEQFF. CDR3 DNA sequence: TGCGCCAGCAGACCCGGGACTAGGGGTTGGGATGAGCAGTTCTTC.

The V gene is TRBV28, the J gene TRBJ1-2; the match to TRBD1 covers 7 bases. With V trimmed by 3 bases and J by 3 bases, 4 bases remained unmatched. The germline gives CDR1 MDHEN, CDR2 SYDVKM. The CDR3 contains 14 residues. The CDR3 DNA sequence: TGTGCCAGCAGTTTTTCGGACAGGCACTATGGCTACACCTTC. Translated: CASSFSDRHYGYTF.